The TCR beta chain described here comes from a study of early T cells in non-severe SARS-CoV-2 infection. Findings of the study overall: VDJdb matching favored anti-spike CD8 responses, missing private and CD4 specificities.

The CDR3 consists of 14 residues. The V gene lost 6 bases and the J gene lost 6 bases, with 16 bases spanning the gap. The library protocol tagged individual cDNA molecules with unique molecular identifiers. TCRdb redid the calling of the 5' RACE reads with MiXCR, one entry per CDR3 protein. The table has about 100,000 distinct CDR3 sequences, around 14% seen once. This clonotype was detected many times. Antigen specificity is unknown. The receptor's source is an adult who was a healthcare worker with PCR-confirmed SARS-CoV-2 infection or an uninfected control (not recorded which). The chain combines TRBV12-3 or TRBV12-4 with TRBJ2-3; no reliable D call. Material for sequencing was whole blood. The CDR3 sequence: CASRDHVLGDTQYF. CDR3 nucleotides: TGTGCCAGCAGAGATCATGTGCTGGGGGATACGCAGTATTTT.